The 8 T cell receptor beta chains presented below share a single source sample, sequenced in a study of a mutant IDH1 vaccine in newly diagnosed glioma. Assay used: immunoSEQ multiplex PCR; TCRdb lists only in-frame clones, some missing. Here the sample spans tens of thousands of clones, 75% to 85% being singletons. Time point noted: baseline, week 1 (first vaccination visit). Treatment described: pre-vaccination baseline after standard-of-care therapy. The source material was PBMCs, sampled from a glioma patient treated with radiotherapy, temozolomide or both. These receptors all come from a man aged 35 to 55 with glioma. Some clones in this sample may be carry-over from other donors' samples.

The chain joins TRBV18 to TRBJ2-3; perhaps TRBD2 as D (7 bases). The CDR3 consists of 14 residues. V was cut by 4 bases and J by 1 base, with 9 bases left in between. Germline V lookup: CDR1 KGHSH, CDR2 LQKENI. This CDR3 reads CASSRGGGTDTQYF. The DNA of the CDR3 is TGTGCCAGCTCACGAGGGGGGGGCACAGATACGCAGTATTTT. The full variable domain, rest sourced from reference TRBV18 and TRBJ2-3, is NAGVMQNPRHLVRRRGQEARLRCSPMKGHSHVYWYRQLPEEGLKFMVYLQKENIIDESGMPKERFSAEFPKEGPSILRIQQVVRGDSAAYFCASSRGGGTDTQYFGPGTRLTVL.

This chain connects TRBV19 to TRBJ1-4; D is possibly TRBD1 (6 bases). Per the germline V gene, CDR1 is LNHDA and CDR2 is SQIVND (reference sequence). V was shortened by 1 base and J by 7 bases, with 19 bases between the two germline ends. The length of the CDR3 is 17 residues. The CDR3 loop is CASSIGSTGFRAEKLFF. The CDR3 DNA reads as TGTGCCAGTAGTATAGGCTCCACAGGGTTTCGGGCTGAAAAACTGTTTTTT.

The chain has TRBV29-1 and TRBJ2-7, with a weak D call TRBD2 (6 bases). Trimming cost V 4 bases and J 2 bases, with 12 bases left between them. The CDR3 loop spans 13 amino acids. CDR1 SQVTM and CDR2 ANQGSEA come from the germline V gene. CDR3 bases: TGCAGCGTTGTCGTGGGGGGAACCTACGAGCAGTACTTC. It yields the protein CSVVVGGTYEQYF.

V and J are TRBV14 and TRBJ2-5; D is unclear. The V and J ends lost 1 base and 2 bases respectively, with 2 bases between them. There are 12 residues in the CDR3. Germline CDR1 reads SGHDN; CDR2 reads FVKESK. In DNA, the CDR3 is TGTGCCAGCAGCCAAGTACAAGAGACCCAGTACTTC. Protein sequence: CASSQVQETQYF.

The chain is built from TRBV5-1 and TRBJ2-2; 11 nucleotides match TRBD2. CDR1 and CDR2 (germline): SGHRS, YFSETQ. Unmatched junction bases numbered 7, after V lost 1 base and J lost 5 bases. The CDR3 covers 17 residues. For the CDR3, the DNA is TGCGCCAGCAGCTTGACTAGCGGGGGCGTCGGTACCGGGGAGCTGTTTTTT. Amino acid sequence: CASSLTSGGVGTGELFF. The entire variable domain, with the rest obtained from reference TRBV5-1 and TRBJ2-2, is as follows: KAGVTQTPRYLIKTRGQQVTLSCSPISGHRSVSWYQQTPGQGLQFLFEYFSETQRNKGNFPGRFSGRQFSNSRSEMNVSTLELGDSALYLCASSLTSGGVGTGELFFGEGSRLTVL.

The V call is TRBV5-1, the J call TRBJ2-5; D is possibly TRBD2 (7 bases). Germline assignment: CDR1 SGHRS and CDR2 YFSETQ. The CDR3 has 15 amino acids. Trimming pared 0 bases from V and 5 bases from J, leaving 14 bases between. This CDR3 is CASSLVPGGSETQYF. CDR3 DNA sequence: TGCGCCAGCAGCTTGGTGCCGGGGGGCAGCGAGACCCAGTACTTC.

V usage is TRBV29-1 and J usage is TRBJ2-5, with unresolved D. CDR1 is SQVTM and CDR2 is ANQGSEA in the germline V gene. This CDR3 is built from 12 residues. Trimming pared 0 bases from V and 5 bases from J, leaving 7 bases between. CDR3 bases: TGCAGCGTTGAAGATCCCGGGGAGACCCAGTACTTC. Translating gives CSVEDPGETQYF.

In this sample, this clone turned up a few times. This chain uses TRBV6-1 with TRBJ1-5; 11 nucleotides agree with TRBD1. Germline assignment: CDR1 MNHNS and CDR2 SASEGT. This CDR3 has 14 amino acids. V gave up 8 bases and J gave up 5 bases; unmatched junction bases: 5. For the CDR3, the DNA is TGTGCCAGCGGACAGGGGGCAGGGGATCAGCCCCAGCATTTT. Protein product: CASGQGAGDQPQHF.